This TCR beta chain was captured in a study of cytomegalovirus exposure and HLA in healthy donors. The overall study: The approximately 120 validation repertoires used the same platform as the roughly 670 first-cohort repertoires (as reported by a later analysis).

The CDR3 contains 15 residues. Trimming removed 1 base from V and 1 base from J; junction bases left unmatched: 3. Looked up from germline, CDR1 is SNHLY and CDR2 is FYNNEI. Clones were sequenced by immunoSEQ multiplex PCR, and TCRdb holds only the in-frame ones, with some missing. Here the sample spans more than 250,000 clones, 86% being singletons. The sample taken for sequencing was PBMCs. The gene calls are TRBV2 and TRBJ1-1; 7 nucleotides line up with TRBD1. The sequence derives from a young woman in good health and CMV-seronegative. In nucleotides, the CDR3 is TGTGCCAGCAGTGAAGACAGGGGTCGGAACACTGAAGCTTTCTTT. It specifies CASSEDRGRNTEAFF.